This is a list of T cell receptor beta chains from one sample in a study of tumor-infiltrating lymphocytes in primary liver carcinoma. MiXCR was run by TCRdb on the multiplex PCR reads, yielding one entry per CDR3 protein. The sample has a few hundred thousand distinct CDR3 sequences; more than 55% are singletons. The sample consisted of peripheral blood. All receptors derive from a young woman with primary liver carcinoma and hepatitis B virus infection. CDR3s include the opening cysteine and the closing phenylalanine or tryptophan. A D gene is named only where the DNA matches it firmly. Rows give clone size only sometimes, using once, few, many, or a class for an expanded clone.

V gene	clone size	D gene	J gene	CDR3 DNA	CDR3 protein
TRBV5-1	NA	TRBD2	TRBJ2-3	TGCGCCAGCCACGGACTAGCGGGAGTCGTAGATACGCAGTATTTT	CASHGLAGVVDTQYF
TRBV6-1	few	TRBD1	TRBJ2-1	TGTGCCAGCAGCTTACACCGGGACAGCCTATACAATGAGCAGTTCTTC	CASSLHRDSLYNEQFF
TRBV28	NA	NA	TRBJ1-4	TGTGCCAGTAGCCCAGAGGGGACTAGGGGTGAAAAACTGTTTTTT	CASSPEGTRGEKLFF
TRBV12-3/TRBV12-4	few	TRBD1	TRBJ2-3	TGTGCCAGCAGGCTGGACAGGGGGTCGGGGTTTACGCAGTATTTT	CASRLDRGSGFTQYF
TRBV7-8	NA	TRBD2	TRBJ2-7	TGTGCCAGCAGCGTAATCGCGGGGGGCCGGGGGGAGCAGTACTTC	CASSVIAGGRGEQYF
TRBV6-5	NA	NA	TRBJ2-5	TGTGCCAGCAGTTGCGCGGAGCCACTCCCAGGGACCCAGTACTTC	CASSCAEPLPGTQYF
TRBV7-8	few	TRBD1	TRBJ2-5	TGTGCCAGCAGCAACTTGGACAGGGAGGTCGGCGAGACCCAGTACTTC	CASSNLDREVGETQYF
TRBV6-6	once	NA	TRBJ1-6	TGTGCCAACAGTTATCCTCACGGGGGGGCTTATAGCTCACCCCTCCACTTT	CANSYPHGGAYSSPLHF
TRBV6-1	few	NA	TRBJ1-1	TGTGCCAGCATCAGGGTCACTGAAGCTTTCTTT	CASIRVTEAFF
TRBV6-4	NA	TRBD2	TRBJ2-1	TGTGCCAGCATTAGGGGACTAGCGGGTATAAATAATGAGCAGTTCTTC	CASIRGLAGINNEQFF
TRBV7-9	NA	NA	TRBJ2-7	TGTGCCAGCAGCTTATCCGGAGCGCGGGCAGACGAGCAGTACTTC	CASSLSGARADEQYF
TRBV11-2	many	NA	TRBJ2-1	TGTGCCAGCAGCTTAGGGCCAACCCAGTTCTTC	CASSLGPTQFF
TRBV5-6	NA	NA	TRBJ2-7	TGTGCCAACAGCTTGGAGGGGCTTCGGACGTACGAGCAGTACTTC	CANSLEGLRTYEQYF
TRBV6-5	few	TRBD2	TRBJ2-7	TGTGCCAGCAAACGAGAAGCGGGAGTGGCCTACGAGCAGTACTTC	CASKREAGVAYEQYF
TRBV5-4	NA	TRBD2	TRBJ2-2	TGTGCCAGCAGCTTGGGGACTAGCGGGGCCGGGGAGCTGTTTTTT	CASSLGTSGAGELFF
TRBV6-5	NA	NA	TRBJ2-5	TGTGCCAGCAGTTCCGATCTGATTATGGTGGGGGAGACCCAGTACTTC	CASSSDLIMVGETQYF
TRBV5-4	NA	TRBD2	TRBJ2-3	TGTGCCAGCAGCTTCGGGACTAGCGGGAGGACCGGCACAGATACGCAGTATTTT	CASSFGTSGRTGTDTQYF
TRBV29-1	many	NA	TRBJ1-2	TGCAGCGTTGACCAGGGAATCTATGGCTACACCTTC	CSVDQGIYGYTF
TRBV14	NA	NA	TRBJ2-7	TGTGCCAGCAGCCCCCGACGGGGGGCGGCCTCCTACGAGCAGTACTTC	CASSPRRGAASYEQYF
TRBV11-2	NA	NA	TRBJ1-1	NA	CASSWGQGSTEAFF
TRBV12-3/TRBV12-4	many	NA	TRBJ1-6	TGTGCCAGCAGTTTACAGGGTCCCAATTCACCCCTCCACTTT	CASSLQGPNSPLHF
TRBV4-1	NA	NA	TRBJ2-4	TGCGCCAGCAGCCAAGAGGGATTTGGGCAGAGTCTAGCCAAAAACATTCAGTACTTC	CASSQEGFGQSLAKNIQYF
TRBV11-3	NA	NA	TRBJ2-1	TGTGCCAGCAGCCCGCGGTCCGAGGCCCTAAACTCCTATAATGAGCAGTTCTTC	CASSPRSEALNSYNEQFF
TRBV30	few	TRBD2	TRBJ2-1	TGTGCCTGGAGTGGTAGCGGGAGATTCAATGAGCAGTTCTTC	CAWSGSGRFNEQFF
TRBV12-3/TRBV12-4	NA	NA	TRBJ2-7	TGTGCCAGCAGTTTAGAAATCAGCGAACAGTACTTC	CASSLEISEQYF
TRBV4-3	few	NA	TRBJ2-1	TGCGCCAGCAGCCACCCGCGGAGAGGGACGGTAAATGAGCAGTTCTTC	CASSHPRRGTVNEQFF
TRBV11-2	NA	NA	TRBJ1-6	TGTGCCAGCAGCTTAGAGGGTGCACTCTATTCACCCCTCCACTTT	CASSLEGALYSPLHF
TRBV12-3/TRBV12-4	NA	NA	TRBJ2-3	TGTGCTAGCAGTTTTCGGAGGGGATCAGATACGCAGTATTTT	CASSFRRGSDTQYF
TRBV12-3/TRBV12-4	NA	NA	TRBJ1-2	TGTGCCAGAAGTTTCGGTGGATCTGGCTACACCTTC	CARSFGGSGYTF
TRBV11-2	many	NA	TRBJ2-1	TGTGCCAGCAGCTTAGATATGTCCCTCTACACTGAGCAGTTCTTC	CASSLDMSLYTEQFF